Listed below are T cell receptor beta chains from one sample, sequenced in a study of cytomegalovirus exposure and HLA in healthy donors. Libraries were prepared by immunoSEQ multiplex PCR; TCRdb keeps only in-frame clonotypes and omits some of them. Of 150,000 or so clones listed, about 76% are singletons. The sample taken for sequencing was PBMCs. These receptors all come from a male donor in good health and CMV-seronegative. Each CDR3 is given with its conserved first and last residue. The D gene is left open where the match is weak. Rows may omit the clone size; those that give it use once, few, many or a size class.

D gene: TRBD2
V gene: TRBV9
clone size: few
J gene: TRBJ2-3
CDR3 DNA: TGTGCCAGCAGCGTAGATGCGGGGGAATGGACTGATACGCACTATTTT
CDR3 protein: CASSVDAGEWTDTHYF

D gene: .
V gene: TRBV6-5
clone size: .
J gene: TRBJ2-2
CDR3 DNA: TGTGCCAGCATTGCGGGGCACACCGGGGAGCTGTTTTTT
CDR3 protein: CASIAGHTGELFF

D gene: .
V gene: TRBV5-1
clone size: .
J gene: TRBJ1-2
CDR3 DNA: TGCGCCAGCAGCTATTTACAGACGGCTAACTATGGCTACACCTTC
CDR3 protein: CASSYLQTANYGYTF

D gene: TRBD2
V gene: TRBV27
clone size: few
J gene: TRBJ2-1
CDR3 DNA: TGTGCCAGCAGTTTATCTGGACTAGCGGGGGCCCTACCCAACAATGAGCAGTTCTTC
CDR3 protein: CASSLSGLAGALPNNEQFF

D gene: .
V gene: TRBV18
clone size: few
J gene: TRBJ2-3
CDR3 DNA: TGTGCCAGCTCACCACGGGCAGGAAGGCACACAGATACGCAGTATTTT
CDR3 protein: CASSPRAGRHTDTQYF

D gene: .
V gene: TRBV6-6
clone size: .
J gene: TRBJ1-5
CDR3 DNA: TGTGCCAGCAGATTACAGGGAAATCAGCCCCAGCATTTT
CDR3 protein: CASRLQGNQPQHF

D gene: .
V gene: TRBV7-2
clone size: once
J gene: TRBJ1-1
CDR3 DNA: TGTGCCAGCAGCCCACAGAATCCCGGGGTAAACACTGAAGCTTTCTTT
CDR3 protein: CASSPQNPGVNTEAFF

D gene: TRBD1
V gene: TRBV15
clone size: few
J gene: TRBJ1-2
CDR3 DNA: TGTGCCACCAGCAGATCGCAGGGGGCGGGTGGCTACACCTTC
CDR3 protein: CATSRSQGAGGYTF

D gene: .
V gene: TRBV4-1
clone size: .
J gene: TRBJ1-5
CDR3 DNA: TGCGCCAGCAGCCAAGAGGAAGGGGCTTTAAGCAATCAGCCCCAGCATTTT
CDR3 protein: CASSQEEGALSNQPQHF

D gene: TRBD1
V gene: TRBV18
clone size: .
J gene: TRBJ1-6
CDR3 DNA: TGTGCCAGCTCGCTAAAGGGGACAGGGTCTTATAATTCACCCCTCCACTTT
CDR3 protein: CASSLKGTGSYNSPLHF

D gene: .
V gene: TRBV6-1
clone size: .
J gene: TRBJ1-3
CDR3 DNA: TGTGCCAGCAGTCCGGGGTTTAGTGGAAACACCATATATTTT
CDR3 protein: CASSPGFSGNTIYF

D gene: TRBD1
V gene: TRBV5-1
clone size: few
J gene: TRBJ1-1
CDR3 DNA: TGCGCCAGCAGTTCTAGTGACAGGGGTTACACTGAAGCTTTCTTT
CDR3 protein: CASSSSDRGYTEAFF

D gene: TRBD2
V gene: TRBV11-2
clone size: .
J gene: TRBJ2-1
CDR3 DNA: TGTGCCAGCAGCTTAGGGACTAGCGGGAGATTAGCGAATGAGCAGTTCTTC
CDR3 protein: CASSLGTSGRLANEQFF

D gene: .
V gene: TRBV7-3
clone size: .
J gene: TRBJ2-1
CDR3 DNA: TGTGCCAGCAGCTCTACTGAGACGCGGGAGCAGTTCTTC
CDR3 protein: CASSSTETREQFF

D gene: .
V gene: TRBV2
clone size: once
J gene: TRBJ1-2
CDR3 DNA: TGTGCCAGCAGGCCGGGGATTCACTATGGCTACACCTTC
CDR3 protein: CASRPGIHYGYTF

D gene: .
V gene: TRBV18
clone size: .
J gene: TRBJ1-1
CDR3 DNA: TGTGCCAGCTCACCGGGACTGATGAACACTGAAGCTTTCTTT
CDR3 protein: CASSPGLMNTEAFF

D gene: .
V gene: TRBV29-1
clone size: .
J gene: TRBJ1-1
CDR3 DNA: TGCAGCGTTGAAGGGCTCGCGAACACTGAAGCTTTCTTT
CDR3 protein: CSVEGLANTEAFF

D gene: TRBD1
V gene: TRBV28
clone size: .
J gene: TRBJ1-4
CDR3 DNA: TGTGCCAGCCTACCTTGGACAGGGGGCTTGGGAAAACTGTTTTTT
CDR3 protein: CASLPWTGGLGKLFF

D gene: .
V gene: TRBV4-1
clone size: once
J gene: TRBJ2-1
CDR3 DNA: TGCGCCAGCAGCTTATCAAGAAGGGGCGGCCCTTACAATGAGCAGTTCTTC
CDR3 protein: CASSLSRRGGPYNEQFF

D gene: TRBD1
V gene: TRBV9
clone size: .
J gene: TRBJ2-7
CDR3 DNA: TGTGCCAGCAGCTCCAGAGGACAGGGGGCATACGAGCAGTACTTC
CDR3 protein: CASSSRGQGAYEQYF

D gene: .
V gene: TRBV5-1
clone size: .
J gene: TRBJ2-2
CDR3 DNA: TGCGCCAGCAGCTTTGGGGCGGCGAACACCGGGGAGCTGTTTTTT
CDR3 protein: CASSFGAANTGELFF

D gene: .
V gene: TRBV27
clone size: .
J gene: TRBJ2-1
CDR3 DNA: TGTGCCAGCAGTCTGACAGCAGGTAATGAGCAGTTCTTC
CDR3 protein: CASSLTAGNEQFF

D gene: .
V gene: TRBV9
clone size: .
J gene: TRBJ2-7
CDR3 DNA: TGTGCCAGCAGCTGGGGCGTAGGCAACGAGCAGTACTTC
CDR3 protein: CASSWGVGNEQYF

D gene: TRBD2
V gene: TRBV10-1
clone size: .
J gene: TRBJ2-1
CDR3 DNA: TGCGCCAGCAGTGAGTCCACTAGCGGGAGGGTTGAGCAGTTCTTC
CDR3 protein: CASSESTSGRVEQFF

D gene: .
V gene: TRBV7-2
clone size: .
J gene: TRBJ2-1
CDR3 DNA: TGTGCCAGCAGCTTCGGGGTCTTGAGGGATGAGCAGTTCTTC
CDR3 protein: CASSFGVLRDEQFF

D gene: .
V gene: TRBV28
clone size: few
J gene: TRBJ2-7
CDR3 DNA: TGTGCCATCCTGGGGGGGGGCGTCACGGACCAGTACTTC
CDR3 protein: CAILGGGVTDQYF

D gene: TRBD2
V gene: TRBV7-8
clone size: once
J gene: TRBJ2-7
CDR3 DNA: TGTGCCAGCAGCCATCAAAGGGAAGCGGGAGGGCGCGAGCAGTACTTC
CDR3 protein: CASSHQREAGGREQYF

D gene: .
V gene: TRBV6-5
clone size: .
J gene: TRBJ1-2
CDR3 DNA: TGTGCCAGCAGAAGAGAACAGGGTCTGTATGGCTACACCTTC
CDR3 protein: CASRREQGLYGYTF

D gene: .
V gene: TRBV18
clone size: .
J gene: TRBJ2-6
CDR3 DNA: TGTGCCAGCTCACCACCCGGGGGGGCCAACGTCCTGACTTTC
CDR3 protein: CASSPPGGANVLTF

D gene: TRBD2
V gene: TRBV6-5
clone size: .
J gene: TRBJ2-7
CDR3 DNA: TGTGCCAGCAGTTACTCAGCGGGAGGGCCCTACGAGCAGTACTTC
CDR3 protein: CASSYSAGGPYEQYF

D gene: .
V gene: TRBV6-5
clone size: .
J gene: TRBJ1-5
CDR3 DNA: TGTGCCAGCAGGCCCGGGTCTGGCAATCAGCCCCAGCATTTT
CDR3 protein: CASRPGSGNQPQHF

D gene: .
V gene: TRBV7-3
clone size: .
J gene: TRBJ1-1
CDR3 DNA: TGTGCCAGCAGCCCCCGGCCCCGGGAGACGGCTTTCTTT
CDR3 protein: CASSPRPRETAFF

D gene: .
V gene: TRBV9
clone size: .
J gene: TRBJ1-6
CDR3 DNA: TGTGCCAGCAGCCCGCCGGGCTCCTATAATTCACCCCTCCACTTT
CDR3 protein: CASSPPGSYNSPLHF

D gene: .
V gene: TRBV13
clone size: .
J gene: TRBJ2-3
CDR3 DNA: TGTGCCAGCAGCTCAAGACTATCCGTACACACAGATACGCAGTATTTT
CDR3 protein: CASSSRLSVHTDTQYF

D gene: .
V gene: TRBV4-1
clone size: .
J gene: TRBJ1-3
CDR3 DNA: TGCGCCAGCAGCCCGAGTTCAAACACCATATATTTT
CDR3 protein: CASSPSSNTIYF

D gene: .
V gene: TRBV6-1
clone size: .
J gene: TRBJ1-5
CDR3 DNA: TGTGCCAGCAGTCCCGGGGCGGGACCCAATCAGCCCCAGCATTTT
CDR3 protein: CASSPGAGPNQPQHF

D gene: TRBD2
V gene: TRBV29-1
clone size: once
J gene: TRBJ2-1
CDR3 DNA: TGCAGCGTTGTGTCCCGGACTAGCGGTACCTACAATGAGCAGTTCTTC
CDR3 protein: CSVVSRTSGTYNEQFF

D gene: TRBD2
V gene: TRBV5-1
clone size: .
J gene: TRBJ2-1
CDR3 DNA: TGCGCCAGCAGCCCGGGAGGCGGCAGCTCCTACAATGAGCAGTTCTTC
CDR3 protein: CASSPGGGSSYNEQFF

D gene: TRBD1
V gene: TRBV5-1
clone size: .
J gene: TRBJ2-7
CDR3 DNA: TGCGCCAGCAGCTTGGCCGGGACAGGGAGCTACGAGCAGTACTTC
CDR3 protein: CASSLAGTGSYEQYF

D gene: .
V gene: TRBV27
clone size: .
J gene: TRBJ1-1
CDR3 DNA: TGTGCCAGCAGTTCCCAGGCAGCTAACACTGAAGCTTTCTTT
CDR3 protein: CASSSQAANTEAFF

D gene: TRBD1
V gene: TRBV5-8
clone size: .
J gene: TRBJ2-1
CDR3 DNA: TGTGCCAGTTCTCTTAAGGGGGCAAGAGGCAATGAGCAGTTCTTC
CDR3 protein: CASSLKGARGNEQFF

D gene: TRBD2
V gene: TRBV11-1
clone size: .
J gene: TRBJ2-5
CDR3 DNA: TGTGCCAGCAGCTGGACTAGCTCACAAGAGACCCAGTACTTC
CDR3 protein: CASSWTSSQETQYF

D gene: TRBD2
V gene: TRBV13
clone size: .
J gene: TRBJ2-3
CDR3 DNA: TGTGCCAGCAGCTTAACCGGGACTAGCGGGACCGGAACGCAGTATTTT
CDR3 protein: CASSLTGTSGTGTQYF

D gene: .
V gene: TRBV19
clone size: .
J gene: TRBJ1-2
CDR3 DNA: TGTGCCGCTCAAGGGACAACGCACGGCTACACCTTC
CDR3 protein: CAAQGTTHGYTF

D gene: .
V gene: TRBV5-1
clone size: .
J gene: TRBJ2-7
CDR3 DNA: TGCGCCAGCAAAAACAGAGCCGACTCCTACGAGCAGTACTTC
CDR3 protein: CASKNRADSYEQYF

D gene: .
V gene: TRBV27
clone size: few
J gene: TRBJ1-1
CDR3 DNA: TGTGCCAGCAGTTTAGGGGGGGGTTACACTGAAGCTTTCTTT
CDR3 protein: CASSLGGGYTEAFF

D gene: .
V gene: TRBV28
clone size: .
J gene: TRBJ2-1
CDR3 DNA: TGTGCCAGCAGCGCTTGGGGGGGCGGCCACTACAATGAGCAGTTCTTC
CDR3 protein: CASSAWGGGHYNEQFF

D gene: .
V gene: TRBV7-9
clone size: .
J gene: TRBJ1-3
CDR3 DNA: TGTGCCAGCAGAGAGGCGGGGACAAACACCATATATTTT
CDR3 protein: CASREAGTNTIYF

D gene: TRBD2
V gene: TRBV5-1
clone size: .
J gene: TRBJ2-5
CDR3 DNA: TGCGCCAGCAGCCCAGGGACTAGCGGTCCAGAGACCCAGTACTTC
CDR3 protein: CASSPGTSGPETQYF

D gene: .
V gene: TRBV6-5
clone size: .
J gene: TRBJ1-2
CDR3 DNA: TGTGCCAGCAGTAGCTTCGGTGCGGGCTATGGCTACACCTTC
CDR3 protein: CASSSFGAGYGYTF

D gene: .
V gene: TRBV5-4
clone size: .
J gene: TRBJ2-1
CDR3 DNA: TGTGCCAGCAGCCCGGAGCTACTAACCTCCTACAATGAGCAGTTCTTC
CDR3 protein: CASSPELLTSYNEQFF

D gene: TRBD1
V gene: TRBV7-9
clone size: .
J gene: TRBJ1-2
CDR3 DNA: TGTGCCAGCAGCTTAGCGGGACAGGGGTTTGATGGCTACACCTTC
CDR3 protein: CASSLAGQGFDGYTF

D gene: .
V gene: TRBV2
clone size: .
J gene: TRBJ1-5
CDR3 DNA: TGTGCCAGCAGTGAATGGGGCCAGCCCCAGCATTTT
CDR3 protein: CASSEWGQPQHF

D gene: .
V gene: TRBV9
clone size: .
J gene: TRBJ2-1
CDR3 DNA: TGTGCCAGCAGCGGGGGACTGAACAATGAGCAGTTCTTC
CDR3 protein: CASSGGLNNEQFF